The T cell receptor (beta chain) under discussion was sequenced for a study of blood T cell repertoires in COVID-19. Study summary: Samples came from the United States, Italy and Spain, spanning acute and convalescent COVID-19. The cDNA or gDNA used as material had been derived from T cells, B-cell-depleted T cells, or PBMCs.

CDR1 SGDLS and CDR2 YYNGEE come from the germline V gene. J lost 4 bases, V lost 0 bases, and 12 bases had no gene match. CDR3 length equals 17 residues. In the study's own analysis: For nucleated cells, counts were estimated from reference gene primer amplification. The method was immunoSEQ multiplex PCR; TCRdb's version includes in-frame clones alone and lacks a portion of them. V and J calls plus clone size are reproduced from that table; the DNA served to infer D and trimming. The data show over 120,000 clones, with 80% to 90% seen just once and 1.5% to 2% held by the top ten. This sequence was found in a woman aged 50 to 65 with acute or convalescent COVID-19. The sequencing sample was made of peripheral blood. The V gene is TRBV9, the J gene TRBJ2-5; TRBD2 agrees at 7 bases. The chain's CDR3 is CASSVDSSGGDPETQYF. DNA for the CDR3: TGTGCCAGCAGCGTAGACTCTAGCGGAGGGGACCCAGAGACCCAGTACTTC.